This TCR beta chain was identified in a study of blood T cells in healthy people across ages. Alongside a J-beta primer mix, a sample-barcoded 5' primer served in a second PCR lasting roughly 6 to 11 cycles. TCRdb re-called the 5' RACE reads with MiXCR, one entry per CDR3 protein. The sample shows about 1.1 million distinct CDR3 sequences, around two fifths of them seen only once. Findings of the study overall: PBMC samples, being unsorted, prevented any conclusive comparison of naive and antigen-experienced cells. Both naive CD4+ cell counts and diversity were greater in long-lived donors than in aged donors.

There were healthy Caucasian individuals from Russia, aged about 6 to 100, serving as donors. V lost 2 bases and J 9 bases, leaving 11 bases between the germline ends. CDR3 size: 13 residues. Note on this clonotype: What it binds is unknown.

The rearrangement joins TRBV12-3 or TRBV12-4 to TRBJ2-1; D is unclear. The sequence was collected from a man younger than 30 in good health. Sample: blood. The CDR3 loop reads CASSLFVAVEQFF. CDR3 nucleotide sequence: TGTGCCAGCAGTTTATTCGTTGCTGTTGAGCAGTTCTTC.